This TCR beta chain came from a study of identical twins' blood T cells (dated by TCRdb to 2012 to 2015). At the level of the whole study: Roughly 50 million Illumina reads were obtained across some twelve libraries, comprising six alpha-chain and six beta-chain libraries. TCR alpha and beta chain repertoires of three pairs of monozygous twins were compared using next-generation sequencing to assess genetic influence on repertoire formation. General study outcomes and caveats: Looking at the most abundant TCRbeta clonotypes, every donor had more CDR3 sequences in common with her twin than with unrelated donors. The proposed role of the TCRalpha J segment in MHC recognition during thymic selection was stated to require validation by independent studies. Because the twins were reared together, environmental influences could not be ruled out as the explanation for twin similarity. V gene usage, even among non-selected out-of-frame TCRbeta clonotypes, was reported to be markedly more similar within twin pairs than between unrelated donors. The number of shared CDR3 clonotypes between two donors was mainly determined by the product of their cloneset sizes, and twins did not clearly deviate from this trend.

V is cut by 5 bases and J by 0 bases, and the space between the germline ends is 17 bases. In the germline V gene, CDR1 corresponds to MNHEY and CDR2 to SVGEGT. CDR3 length: 17 amino acids, cysteine to phenylalanine. CDR3 DNA only is kept here, 51 bases in frame from base 1. As for this clonotype: Its antigen is not yet known. Per-base qualities were not stored, and no clone one base away is much larger.

Donors were six healthy women forming three monozygous twin pairs. All three twin pairs had been raised together and were thought likely to have encountered the same vaccines and infectious agents. TCR cDNA libraries were prepared from RNA that was isolated from peripheral blood mononuclear cells. Library creation used 5' RACE. Sequencing was performed on an Illumina Genome Analyzer IIx. RNA-based TCR cDNA libraries were prepared by a previously described protocol with several modifications. To prevent cross-contamination, sample-specific barcodes were introduced on both ends of each TCR cDNA library during cDNA synthesis and amplification. The source study handled its data this way. Between about 85,000 and nearly 550,000 clonotypes were identified per individual, with 2.2 to 3.6 million CDR3-containing reads per library. After reads with improper barcode index combinations were thrown out, a cloneset for each library was built using the MiTCR software. While assembling CDR3 clonotypes, MiTCR filtered or rescued low-quality reads and corrected PCR and sequencing errors. Artificial out-of-frame clonotypes were mapped to in-frame sequences, with one indel allowed in the CDR3, and then removed. V and J gene usage similarity between donors was measured as Jensen-Shannon divergence divided by mean entropy. TCRdb applied fastp at Q25 and MiXCR to the public reads, then kept only in-frame beta chains. Rows merge per CDR3 protein into single entries with the most common DNA and genes. TCRdb, not the original authors, processed these V and J calls. The table for this sample lists 350,000 to 450,000 distinct CDR3 sequences; approximately 30% of them were counted only once. The ten largest make up 5.5% to 7% of the sample.

The sequence derives from a woman aged 18-49 years in good health. The material sequenced was PBMCs. The rearrangement joined TRBV6-2 or TRBV6-3 to TRBJ2-1; the D segment may tentatively be TRBD1 or TRBD2, each giving 5 matched bases. The DNA sequence is given as TGTGCCAGCAGTCCGATCCGGGGCCGTAGCTCCTACAATGAGCAGTTCTTC. Its protein is CASSPIRGRSSYNEQFF.